This T cell receptor beta chain stems from a study of PD-1 blockade in mismatch repair-deficient tumors (dated by TCRdb to 2016 to 2017). Background for the entire study: The trial enrolled 86 consecutive patients with about twelve mismatch repair-deficient cancer types between September 2013 and late 2016, all previously treated and progressing. Deep sequencing of TCR CDR3 regions was used to track tumor-associated T cell clones in peripheral blood of patients responding to PD-1 blockade. Results and caveats for the whole study, not just this receptor: Tumor-resident clones, often undetectable in blood before treatment, expanded rapidly after pembrolizumab and then contracted, generally before radiologic responses.

For every enrolled patient, mismatch repair deficiency was confirmed by either polymerase chain reaction or immunohistochemistry. TCR sequencing was carried out for three patients who responded to pembrolizumab therapy. In the phase II trial, pembrolizumab PD-1 blockade was tested prospectively in advanced mismatch repair-deficient cancers, no matter which tissue of origin the cancers came from. Peripheral blood T cell samples were serially collected before and at multiple times after PD-1 blockade was started. The timing of each blood sample was reported as weeks after the first dose of pembrolizumab. Preparation of the library involved the immunoSEQ multiplex PCR assay. TCRdb took this table from immuneACCESS and kept in-frame rearrangements with V and J called. Such tables lack part of the clones; where checked against another copy, unresolved V genes explain under half of the gap, and the rest is unexplained. The sample includes 75,000 to 80,000 clones, with approximately 81% observed a single time. The ten most abundant clones make up 5% to 6.5% of the sample.

The CDR3 runs 15 residues from the cysteine to the phenylalanine. Just the 45-base CDR3 DNA is kept, in frame starting at base 1. CDR1 and CDR2 (SEHNR, FQNEAQ) derive from the germline V gene (reference sequence). V and J lose 1 base and 1 base, and a span of 10 bases separates them. About this clone itself: No cognate antigen has been identified for it. Base qualities were left out, and no much larger clone turns up one base away. Other DNA sequences within the sample encode an identical CDR3.

The sequence came from an adult with mismatch repair-deficient cancer. Here the sequenced sample was peripheral blood, taken 44 weeks after starting pembrolizumab. The rearranged segments are TRBV7-9 and TRBJ1-1; TRBD1 is possibly the D segment (5 matching bases). The CDR3 reads as follows: CASSLVSGKNTEAFF. The DNA reads TGTGCCAGCAGCTTAGTTTCAGGGAAGAACACTGAAGCTTTCTTT.